This is a list of T cell receptor beta chains from one sample in a study of blood T cell repertoires in COVID-19. TCRdb's table, derived via immunoSEQ multiplex PCR, lists solely in-frame clones and lacks some. The table shows roughly 150,000 clones, with around 80% occurring only once. The specimen was PBMCs or T cells enriched from blood (not recorded which). These receptor sequences come from a woman in her seventies in a cohort exposed to, infected with or recovered from COVID-19 (not recorded which). Both conserved end residues are part of each CDR3. The D gene is left open where the match is weak. Clone sizes are given selectively: once, few, many, or a class where the clone is expanded.

d_gene | j_gene | v_gene | abundance | CDR3nt | CDR3aa
TRBD1 | TRBJ1-2 | TRBV28 | few | TGTGCCAGCAAGACAGGGAGTTATGGCTACACCTTC | CASKTGSYGYTF
TRBD2 | TRBJ2-1 | TRBV6-6 | few | TGTGCCAGCAGCCGACTAGCGGGCGCTTCGATAGGGAATGAGCAGTTCTTC | CASSRLAGASIGNEQFF
- | TRBJ1-2 | TRBV4-1 | - | TGCGCCAGCAGCCAATACAGGGAGTATGGCTACACCTTC | CASSQYREYGYTF
- | TRBJ1-2 | TRBV5-6 | - | TGTGCCAGCAGCTTGGGACCGGAGAATGGCTACACCTTC | CASSLGPENGYTF
- | TRBJ1-3 | TRBV18 | - | TGTGCCAGCTCATCGGACAGAGCCTCTGGAAACACCATATATTTT | CASSSDRASGNTIYF
- | TRBJ2-5 | TRBV2 | - | TGTGCCAGCAGGCCAACCGTGGGGAGTGGGGAGACCCAGTACTTC | CASRPTVGSGETQYF
TRBD2 | TRBJ2-2 | TRBV4-1 | - | TGCGCCAGCAGCCAGGGTACGGGAGGGCTCACCGGGGAGCTGTTTTTT | CASSQGTGGLTGELFF
TRBD2 | TRBJ2-1 | TRBV27 | - | TGTGCCAGCAGTTTAGGGACTAGCAGATACAATGAGCAGTTCTTC | CASSLGTSRYNEQFF
TRBD2 | TRBJ2-3 | TRBV10-3 | - | TGTGCCATCAGTGGGGGGGGAAGCACAGATACGCAGTATTTT | CAISGGGSTDTQYF
TRBD1 | TRBJ1-4 | TRBV12-3/TRBV12-4 | - | TGTGCCAGCAGTTTATCAGGGGGGGAAAAACTGTTTTTT | CASSLSGGEKLFF
- | TRBJ2-3 | TRBV18 | - | TGTGCCAGCTCACCTCGGCTAGGGGGTAGCACAGATACGCAGTATTTT | CASSPRLGGSTDTQYF
- | TRBJ1-6 | TRBV7-8 | - | TGTGCCAGCAGTTTACAGACTCGTAATTCACCCCTCCACTTT | CASSLQTRNSPLHF
- | TRBJ2-2 | TRBV10-1 | - | TGCGCCAGCAGTGATTACGGGACCGGGGAGCTGTTTTTT | CASSDYGTGELFF
TRBD2 | TRBJ2-3 | TRBV5-1 | - | TGCGCCAGCCGACTAGCGGGAGATACGCAGTATTTT | CASRLAGDTQYF
- | TRBJ2-1 | TRBV4-2 | - | TGTGCCAGCAGCCCAACTGTCCTCTCTTACAATGAGCAGTTCTTC | CASSPTVLSYNEQFF
- | TRBJ2-5 | TRBV28 | - | TGTGCCAGCAGTTCGGAGACCTCCTTGGAAGTCCAAGAGACCCAGTACTTC | CASSSETSLEVQETQYF
- | TRBJ2-3 | TRBV28 | - | TGTGCCAGCAGTTTAGGCCTTAAAACAGATACGCAGTATTTT | CASSLGLKTDTQYF
TRBD1 | TRBJ2-5 | TRBV2 | - | TGTGCCAGCAGTGATCGGGACAGGGGTTGGGGCGGGGAGACCCAGTACTTC | CASSDRDRGWGGETQYF
- | TRBJ1-1 | TRBV5-6 | - | TGTGCCAGCAGCTTGACAGGATTGAACACTGAAGCTTTCTTT | CASSLTGLNTEAFF
- | TRBJ1-6 | TRBV6-6 | - | TGTGCCAGCAGTTCATGGGGGGATTCACCCCTCCACTTT | CASSSWGDSPLHF
- | TRBJ1-5 | TRBV28 | once | TGTGCCGGAAGGGGAGGAAATCAGCCCCAGCATTTT | CAGRGGNQPQHF
- | TRBJ2-1 | TRBV5-1 | - | TGCGCCAGCAGCTTGGTTTTGGCAGTTTACAATGAGCAGTTCTTC | CASSLVLAVYNEQFF
TRBD1 | TRBJ2-7 | TRBV6-5 | - | TGTGCCAGCCTGGACAGGGGGGCTTACGAGCAGTACTTC | CASLDRGAYEQYF
TRBD1 | TRBJ1-5 | TRBV5-1 | - | TGCGCCAGCTCGACAGGGGGTGGCAATCAGCCCCAGCATTTT | CASSTGGGNQPQHF
TRBD1 | TRBJ2-1 | TRBV7-9 | - | TGTGCCAGCAGCTCCGGACAGGGTAGCCGCGGTGAGCAGTTCTTC | CASSSGQGSRGEQFF
TRBD1 | TRBJ2-5 | TRBV5-1 | - | TGCGCCAGCAGCTCACAGGGGGCGCTGGTCCAAGAGACCCAGTACTTC | CASSSQGALVQETQYF
TRBD1 | TRBJ2-1 | TRBV11-1 | - | TGTGCCAGCAGCTCGTGGACAGGGGGCTTTTACAATGAGCAGTTCTTC | CASSSWTGGFYNEQFF
- | TRBJ1-5 | TRBV7-2 | - | TGTGCCAGCAGCTTAGGACCCTTAGGCTATGACAGGTTTTTT | CASSLGPLGYDRFF
- | TRBJ2-2 | TRBV28 | - | TGTGCCAGCAGTTTCCCCAGGGCGAAGGGCGGGGAGCTGTTTTTT | CASSFPRAKGGELFF
TRBD2 | TRBJ2-1 | TRBV6-2/TRBV6-3 | - | TGTGCCAGCAGTTTACTAGCGTCAGCCTACAATGAGCAGTTCTTC | CASSLLASAYNEQFF
- | TRBJ2-4 | TRBV15 | - | TGTGCCACCAGCAGCCCCTTCCGGTTAGCCAAAAACATTCAGTACTTC | CATSSPFRLAKNIQYF
- | TRBJ2-1 | TRBV12-3/TRBV12-4 | - | TGTGCCAGCAGTCCCTCGGAGTACAATGAGCAGTTCTTC | CASSPSEYNEQFF
TRBD2 | TRBJ2-3 | TRBV10-1 | - | TGCGCCAGCAGCGGTGGGGGGGATTCAGATACGCAGTATTTT | CASSGGGDSDTQYF
- | TRBJ1-1 | TRBV12-3/TRBV12-4 | - | TGTGCCAGCAGCCCCGGGGTCACTGAAGCTTTCTTT | CASSPGVTEAFF
TRBD1 | TRBJ1-1 | TRBV3-1/TRBV3-2 | - | TGTGCCAGCAGCCAAGCCGGACAGGGGAGGACCACTGAAGCTTTCTTT | CASSQAGQGRTTEAFF
- | TRBJ2-3 | TRBV7-2 | - | TGTGCCAGCACCATGGCGGCTAGCGCACGCACAGATACGCAGTATTTT | CASTMAASARTDTQYF
- | TRBJ1-5 | TRBV19 | - | TGTGCCAGTAGTGTTCAACTCGGGCAGCCCCAGCATTTT | CASSVQLGQPQHF
TRBD1 | TRBJ2-3 | TRBV7-7 | once | TGTGCTAGCAGCGAAGCACAGGGGGCGGCAGATACGCAGTATTTT | CASSEAQGAADTQYF